The subject of this entry is one TCR beta chain. Its specificity is not known. The sample belongs to a study of cytomegalovirus exposure and HLA in healthy donors. Study as a whole: Earlier results showed roughly 110 million unique TCR beta sequences derived from roughly 200 million T cells.

Study-wide results and limits: HLA allele associations emerged for 16,951 TCR beta sequences in a later analysis, at 0.05 false discovery rate. An analysis was carried out later, and it reportedly showed fewer N-insertions in an Asian-associated ancestry cluster than the 666-donor mean.

CDR3 length: 15 residues. Trimming took off 2 bases at V and 2 bases at J, with 13 bases between the two ends. In germline, CDR1 is SEHNR, CDR2 FQNEAQ (reference sequence). Donors had nominal health at sampling but likely had unrecorded immune exposures. PCR involved 60 Vbeta and 13 Jbeta primers. The repertoire was sequenced with immunoSEQ multiplex PCR; TCRdb's copy has only in-frame clones and lacks some. This sample has fewer than 140,000 clones, with roughly 75% found just once. The chain links TRBV7-9 to TRBJ2-7; no definite D call. The receptor's source is a man in his forties or fifties in good health and CMV-seronegative. Material for sequencing was PBMCs. The CDR3 spells CASSLQAQSTYEQYF. The CDR3 region has the DNA TGTGCCAGCAGCTTACAGGCACAGTCGACCTACGAGCAGTACTTC.